This T cell receptor beta chain came from a study of shared clonotypes between healthy human individuals (dated by TCRdb to the early 2020s). The study in broad terms: Three men and two women, aged 18 to 49 years, made up the cohort. For each donor, CD4 naive and CD4 memory were each run on three plates, CD8 naive on two plates, and CD8 memory on one plate. To estimate repertoire size and how much clonotypes are shared between individuals, the study performed deep sequencing of blood TCR repertoires from a few healthy adults. To increase sequencing depth and limit assay-specific biases, TCR repertoire library preparation and sequencing were carried out by different laboratories using diverse techniques. Leukapheresis yielded between about 0.8 and 9.5 billion PBMCs per donor.

Note on this clone: The target of this receptor is not known. One base away there is no much larger clone; base qualities are not given.

TCR CDR3 regions were amplified from genomic DNA by multiplex PCR using the deep immunoSEQ assay. For each cell subset, the extracted genomic DNA was distributed evenly across all wells of several immunoSEQ 96-well plates, and each plate served as one replicate. Each replicate PCR for sorted subsets received around 210 ng genomic DNA, equal to around 32,000 T cell genomes. Purified libraries were measured with a Qubit 3.0 fluorometer, size-checked on a Bioanalyzer 2100, and measured again with the KAPA Library Quantification kit. A separate single-read 150-cycle Illumina NextSeq 550 flow cell was used to sequence each immunoSEQ 96-well plate. Under the source paper's analysis protocol: The immunoSEQ output contained only junctional sequences without quality scores, so filtering could not match that applied to full-length reads. To assign V/J genes and CDR3, sequences were annotated using PyIR, a Python wrapper for IgBLAST v1.9, with IMGT germline references. Reads were filtered out if the reads had weak V/J assignments (E-value above 1e-6), no CDR3, stop codons, out-of-frame junctions, or ambiguous translated residues. V3J clonotypes were defined by identical inferred V gene, J gene, and CDR3 amino acid sequence. Percentage overlap between repertoires was computed as shared unique clonotypes divided by the size of the smaller repertoire. Repertoire richness was assessed with RTK rarefaction, the Chao1 estimator, and Recon v2.1 estimates of unobserved clonotypes. Generation probabilities were computed with OLGA for all TCRbeta clonotypes obtained by the gDNA method from several donors. TCRdb limited this immuneACCESS table to in-frame rearrangements with V and J called. A share of clones is missing; checked studies link under half to unresolved V genes, and the rest is unexplained. V and J calls and clone size are copied from that table; D and trimming were computed from the DNA. Within this sample are 1,400,000 or so clones, with approximately 98.5% of them counted one time only. Approximately 0.38% of the sample goes to the ten largest clones.

From the cysteine through the phenylalanine, the CDR3 covers 15 amino acids. CDR3 DNA is the only sequence kept; it has 45 bases, read in frame from the first base. V is shortened by 7 bases, J by 4 bases, and the region joining them spans 16 bases. For CDR1 and CDR2, the germline V gene (reference sequence) lists LNHDA and SQIVND. Broad study findings and their caveats: Because the study included only a small number of donors, the genetic and exposure-history diversity represented was limited. Based on pairwise subsampling, the degree of clonotype sharing among donors was expected to be affected by sequencing depth. Estimated clonotype richness was generally larger for naive than for memory subsets. Only blood was sampled, and tissue TCR repertoires likely differ from those in blood. Even with the large sequencing depth, rarefaction of the sorted-subset datasets indicated that sequencing was incomplete. Approximately 5% of naive CD4, around 3.5% of naive CD8, about 2.5% of memory CD4, and less than 0.45% of memory CD8 clonotypes were shared across a few donors. Clonotypes shared by all four sorted-subset donors showed higher generation probabilities than non-shared clonotypes.

Donors were healthy HIV-negative adults with no recently reported acute infections or vaccinations. Every donor was a Caucasian adult living in Nashville, Tennessee, USA. CD4+ T cells were enriched by magnetic negative selection, after which naive cells were positively selected on CD45RA and the negative fraction was taken as the memory subset. After blood collection by leukapheresis, PBMCs were isolated using Ficoll-Histopaque density gradient centrifugation and then cryopreserved in the vapor phase of liquid nitrogen. Purity and quantity of every magnetically sorted T cell population were checked by analytical flow cytometry. Genomic DNA was isolated from every sorted fraction and measured by UV absorbance on a Nanodrop 2000c.

The origin of this receptor is a man aged 25-45 years in good health. Source material: naive CD4+ T cells sorted from blood. The label giving this sample's cell subset or site can be read as: CD45RA+ positively selected. Rearrangement joined TRBV19 to TRBJ2-2; the D segment could be TRBD1, given 5 matching bases. The CDR3 protein sequence reads: CASIGVQDITGELFF. The DNA sequence reads TGTGCCAGTATAGGAGTACAGGACATCACCGGGGAGCTGTTTTTT.